A single sample gave rise to the 29 T cell receptor beta chains below, sequenced in a study of breast tumors, draining lymph nodes, adjacent tissues (TCRdb year 2016). Lymph node samples came from the axillary draining lymph nodes of breast cancer patients. The library was produced with multiplex PCR. Sequencer: Illumina HiSeq 2000. TCRdb trimmed the raw reads at Q25, called clones with MiXCR and kept productive beta chains. Each entry merges the rows of one CDR3 protein and shows their most common DNA and genes. Counted in this sample were about 140,000 distinct CDR3 sequences; about 33% of them appeared once. Of the sample, 2.3% falls within the top ten clones. The specimen was axillary lymph node tissue. Source of these receptors: a female donor with breast cancer. Some clones in this sample may be carry-over from other donors' samples.

This clonotype was seen ten or more times. The V and J genes are TRBV24-1 and TRBJ2-2; the D gene is possibly TRBD1 (6 bases). Trimming stripped 7 bases from V and 0 bases from J, with 11 bases between. The CDR3 consists of 15 residues. Germline V CDR1 and CDR2: KGHDR, SFDVKD. CDR3 bases: TGTGCCACCAGCGAAACAGGGACGAACACCGGGGAGCTGTTTTTT. Translation: CATSETGTNTGELFF.

This clonotype was found many times. The chain uses TRBV6-1 and TRBJ2-6; no firm D call. Trimming removed 4 bases from V and 0 bases from J, with 10 bases in between. This CDR3 contains 16 residues. Germline V lookup: CDR1 MNHNS, CDR2 SASEGT. Written as DNA, the CDR3 is TGTGCCAGCAGTGGCAGCCTTATCTCTGGGGCCAACGTCCTGACTTTC. This gives the protein CASSGSLISGANVLTF.

This clonotype appeared many times. A read error may account for a junction end that differs from germline. The rearrangement joins TRBV6-1 to TRBJ2-3; D might be TRBD2 (6 bases). The germline CDR1 and CDR2 sequences are MNHNS and SASEGT. The CDR3 runs 13 residues. DNA for the CDR3: TGTACCAGCAGTACCGACCTAGCGGATACGCAGTATTTT. Translation gives CTSSTDLADTQYF.

This clonotype appeared many times. The chain uses TRBV20-1 and TRBJ1-5; no reliable D call. Trimming pared 3 bases from V and 2 bases from J, leaving 11 bases between. The length of the CDR3 is 14 residues. Germline V gene data show CDR1 as DFQATT and CDR2 as SNEGSKA (reference sequence). The CDR3 region has the DNA TGCAGTGCTAGGGGTCTTAGGCGCAATCAGCCCCAGCATTTT. This translates into CSARGLRRNQPQHF.

This clonotype was recorded many times. The V and J genes are TRBV4-3 and TRBJ1-3; D might be TRBD1 (5 bases). CDR3 length: 15 amino acids. V was trimmed by 3 bases and J by 4 bases, leaving 13 bases between them. CDR1 is LGHNA and CDR2 is YSLEER in the germline V gene. In nucleotides, the CDR3 is TGCGCCAGCAGCCACCTGGGACCGGTGGGAAACACCATATATTTT. This encodes CASSHLGPVGNTIYF.

This clonotype has ten or more counts. The V call is TRBV7-8, the J call TRBJ2-7; D is perhaps TRBD1 or TRBD2 (5 bases each). There are 12 residues in the CDR3. The germline V and J ends were trimmed by 5 bases and 6 bases, with 11 bases remaining between them. Germline CDR1 reads SGHVS; CDR2 reads FQNEAQ. For the CDR3, the DNA is TGTGCCAGCAGCGTTAGGGGAGCCGAGCAGTACGTC. Residues: CASSVRGAEQYV.

This clonotype was counted many times. The chain joins TRBV12-5 to TRBJ1-2, with D maybe TRBD1 (6 bases). V was trimmed by 6 bases and J by 2 bases, leaving 13 bases between them. CDR1 and CDR2 from the germline V gene are LGHNT and FRNRAP. The CDR3 spans 14 residues. Here the CDR3 DNA reads TGTGCTAGTGGGGTCGGGGGCGAAAACTATGGCTACACCTTC. Amino acids: CASGVGGENYGYTF.

The sample holds many counts of this clonotype. The chain uses TRBV19 and TRBJ1-2; D is perhaps TRBD1 (6 bases). The CDR3 contains 14 residues. The germline V gene encodes CDR1 LNHDA and CDR2 SQIVND (reference sequence). Trimming removed 4 bases from V and 4 bases from J, with 13 bases in between. CDR3 sequence reads: CASSRSGGTYGYTF. The CDR3 nucleotides are TGTGCCAGTAGTAGGAGCGGGGGCACCTATGGCTACACCTTC.

This clonotype has a count of ten or more. This chain links TRBV10-3 with TRBJ1-6; 9 nucleotides align to TRBD1. The CDR3 sequence is 19 residues long. Germline CDR1 and CDR2: ENHRY and SYGVKD. V lost 3 bases, J lost 8 bases, and 17 bases stayed unmatched. The CDR3, as DNA: TGTGCCATCAGTGATTGGACCGGGACAGGGTCGTTTGGGGATTCACCCCTCCACTTT. Amino acid sequence: CAISDWTGTGSFGDSPLHF.

This clonotype was observed at least ten times. The V and J genes are TRBV30 and TRBJ2-3, with D possibly matching TRBD2 (7 bases). CDR1 is GTSNPN, CDR2 SVGIG, per germline (reference sequence). The germline V and J ends were trimmed by 1 base and 2 bases, with 13 bases remaining between them. The CDR3 totals 15 residues. This CDR3 is CAWSEGGLTTDTQYF. Here the CDR3 DNA reads TGTGCCTGGAGTGAGGGGGGGCTTACCACAGATACGCAGTATTTT. The complete variable domain, with remaining parts taken from reference TRBV30 and TRBJ2-3, reads SQTIHQWPATLVQPVGSPLSLECTVEGTSNPNLYWYRQAAGRGLQLLFYSVGIGQISSEVPQNLSASRPQDRQFILSSKKLLLSDSGFYLCAWSEGGLTTDTQYFGPGTRLTVL.

This chain links TRBV5-8 with TRBJ1-3, with D possibly being TRBD1 (5 bases). V was trimmed by 1 base and J by 8 bases, leaving 16 bases between them. The germline V gene encodes CDR1 SGHTS and CDR2 YDEGEE. CDR3 size: 15 residues. The DNA of the CDR3 is TGTGCCAGCAGCTTGAGGCAGGGCTATGGCTACACCATATATTTT. Encoded protein: CASSLRQGYGYTIYF.

This clonotype was counted at least ten times. At one end the junction does not follow the germline gene, possibly because of a read error. This chain links TRBV9 with TRBJ2-3; 15 positions agree with TRBD2. Germline values: CDR1 SGDLS, CDR2 YYNGEE. The length of the CDR3 is 17 residues. The CDR3 DNA reads TGTGCCAACAGCTCAGAGGGGACTAGCGGGGGGACAGATACGCAGTATTTT. Encoded protein: CANSSEGTSGGTDTQYF.

This clonotype was counted a single time. The chain has TRBV29-1 and TRBJ2-5; TRBD1 might be the D (6 bases). CDR1 is SQVTM and CDR2 is ANQGSEA in the germline V gene. V was trimmed by 6 bases and J by 2 bases, leaving 25 bases between them. CDR3 size: 17 residues. The CDR3 nucleotides are TGCAGCGTCCAGGGGTGCCACCGGAGGTTTCCTCAAGAGACCCAGTACTTC. This encodes CSVQGCHRRFPQETQYF.

CDR3 bases: TGTGCCAGCAGGAGGGGAGCAGAGTCCTCCTACGAGCAGTACTTC. Translating gives CASRRGAESSYEQYF. The rearrangement joins TRBV2 to TRBJ2-7, with D perhaps given as TRBD1 or TRBD2 (5 bases each). This CDR3 is built from 15 residues. Trimming stripped 6 bases from V and 0 bases from J, with 15 bases between. The V gene's germline CDR1 is SNHLY and CDR2 FYNNEI.

Points on this clonotype: The germline gene is not matched at one end of the junction; a read error may be the cause. This chain connects TRBV20-1 to TRBJ1-1; 10 nucleotides match TRBD1. The CDR3 runs to 11 residues. Germline-derived CDR1 and CDR2 are DFQATT and SNEGSKA (reference sequence). DNA of the CDR3: TGCAGTACTAGGGGACAGGGGGAAGCTTTCTTT. Translation: CSTRGQGEAFF.

In its sample, this clonotype was seen many times. The chain recombines TRBV6-5 with TRBJ2-6, with 10 bases aligning to TRBD2. V was pared by 6 bases and J by 0 bases, with 8 bases of the junction left unmatched. CDR1 and CDR2 from the germline V gene are MNHEY and SVGAGI. This CDR3 is 18 amino acids long. The CDR3 DNA sequence: TGTGCCAGCAGAACTAGCGGGACACGGACCTCTGGGGCCAACGTCCTGACTTTC. Its translation: CASRTSGTRTSGANVLTF.

V gene TRBV12-3 or TRBV12-4 combines with J gene TRBJ2-5; D tentatively reads TRBD1 or TRBD2 (5 bases each). The germline V and J ends were trimmed by 3 bases and 5 bases, with 22 bases remaining between them. The CDR3 is 17 residues long. The CDR3, as DNA: TGTGCCAGCAGTTTCGGTTCAGGGAGCAACACCGGGGAGACCCAGTACTTC. Translating gives CASSFGSGSNTGETQYF.

The chain couples TRBV7-9 to TRBJ2-3; 11 bases align to TRBD2. The CDR3 is 16 residues long. CDR1 SEHNR and CDR2 FQNEAQ come from the germline V gene (reference sequence). V was clipped by 4 bases and J by 2 bases; unmatched bases: 5. The CDR3 DNA follows: TGTGCCAGCAGCTCGACTAGCGGGGCCCCCACAGATACGCAGTATTTT. Residues: CASSSTSGAPTDTQYF.

The chain has TRBV11-1 and TRBJ2-4; 7 positions agree with TRBD1. CDR1 and CDR2 from the germline V gene are SGHAT and FQDESV (reference sequence). V dropped 1 base and J dropped 6; count of bases not matched to a gene: 6. This CDR3 is built from 15 residues. This CDR3 is CASSLEGTDLNIQYF. The CDR3, as DNA: TGTGCCAGCAGCTTAGAGGGGACAGACTTAAACATTCAGTACTTC.

V gene TRBV6-1 combines with J gene TRBJ1-1; D gene uncertain. CDR3 size: 14 residues. V gave up 10 bases and J gave up 0 bases, with 15 bases separating them. Germline V gives CDR1 MNHNS, CDR2 SASEGT. The DNA for the CDR3 is TGTGCCACCCAGGCGGGCCCCCTGAACACTGAAGCTTTCTTT. It codes for CATQAGPLNTEAFF.

This clonotype appeared a few times. This may stem from a read error, because a much larger clone lies one nucleotide away. J is TRBJ2-5 and V is TRBV9, with D perhaps matching TRBD2 (5 bases). CDR1 is SGDLS and CDR2 is YYNGEE in the germline V gene. This CDR3 is 15 amino acids long. The CDR3 DNA reads as TGTGCCAGCAGCGTAGGACCGGGGAGACAAGAGACCCCGTACTTC. It translates to CASSVGPGRQETPYF.

This clonotype is labeled as medium-sized. The rearrangement uses TRBV2 and TRBJ1-5; 7 nucleotides line up with TRBD1. Per germline, CDR1 SNHLY and CDR2 FYNNEI. V dropped 5 bases and J dropped 7; count of bases not matched to a gene: 5. The CDR3 contains 13 residues. The CDR3 sequence: CASSTGVRQPQHF. CDR3 nucleotide sequence: TGTGCCAGCAGTACAGGGGTAAGACAGCCCCAGCATTTT.

Only one count was recorded for this clonotype. A read error may be the cause here, since a much bigger clone is one base away. The conserved final phenylalanine or tryptophan is absent from the CDR3, which likely points to a read error. This chain links TRBV7-6 with TRBJ1-1, with D unresolved. The CDR3 is 14 residues long. The V end lost 1 base, the J end lost 1 base, and 7 bases lay between the germline ends. The germline CDR1 and CDR2 sequences are SGHVS and FNYEAQ. The CDR3 protein is CASSLGSGNTEAFL. CDR3 bases: TGTGCCAGCAGCTTAGGGTCCGGGAACACTGAAGCTTTCCTT.

This clonotype was picked up a small number of times. The chain recombines TRBV27 with TRBJ2-3; no reliable D call. The CDR3 extends over 11 amino acids. V was clipped by 8 bases and J by 5 bases, with 8 bases between them. The germline CDR1 and CDR2 sequences are MNHEY and SMNVEV (reference sequence). The CDR3 bases are TGTGCCAGCGCCTTGGGAGATACGCAGTATTTT. The encoded protein is CASALGDTQYF.

There are many counts of this clonotype. This chain links TRBV7-8 with TRBJ1-1, with a weak D call TRBD1 (5 bases). Germline V gene sequence: CDR1 SGHVS, CDR2 FQNEAQ. The germline V and J ends were trimmed by 3 bases and 3 bases, with 8 bases remaining between them. This CDR3 has 13 residues. CDR3 sequence: CASSLGTYTEAFF. In DNA form, the CDR3 reads TGTGCCAGCAGCTTGGGGACCTACACTGAAGCTTTCTTT.

There are many counts of this clonotype. This chain joins TRBV11-2 and TRBJ1-6, with D possibly being TRBD1 (5 bases). Germline V gene data show CDR1 as SGHAT and CDR2 as FQNNGV. Trimming left V 1 base short and J 5 bases short, with 12 bases between. This CDR3 contains 16 residues. DNA for the CDR3: TGTGCCAGCAGCTTAGGGCAGGGCGCACATAATTCACCCCTCCACTTT. This translates into CASSLGQGAHNSPLHF.

At least ten counts were recorded for this clonotype. The CDR3 nucleotides are TGTGCCAGCAGCTTAGACGGGACAGACTCTGGAAACACCATATATTTT. It is translated as CASSLDGTDSGNTIYF. The chain is built from TRBV7-6 and TRBJ1-3; TRBD1 aligns across 7 bases. V lost 1 base, J lost 0 bases, and 3 bases stayed unmatched. The length of the CDR3 is 16 residues. Germline assignment: CDR1 SGHVS and CDR2 FNYEAQ. Drawing the rest from reference TRBV7-6 and TRBJ1-3, the complete variable domain is GAGVSQSPRYKVTKRGQDVALRCDPISGHVSLYWYRQALGQGPEFLTYFNYEAQQDKSGLPNDRFSAERPEGSISTLTIQRTEQRDSAMYRCASSLDGTDSGNTIYFGEGSWLTVV.

The rearrangement uses TRBV28 and TRBJ1-5, with unresolved D. Germline loops: CDR1 MDHEN, CDR2 SYDVKM. The CDR3 totals 13 residues. The ends were cut back, 8 bases at V and 6 bases at J, with 14 bases in the middle. CDR3 coding DNA: TGTGCCAGCGAGGACGAACTGACTCAGCCCCAGCATTTT. This gives the protein CASEDELTQPQHF.

This clonotype was seen a few times. The chain recombines TRBV29-1 with TRBJ1-1; TRBD1 might be the D (5 bases). The CDR3 is made up of 12 amino acids. V lost 2 bases to trimming and J lost 4 bases, with 8 bases between them. Per the germline V gene, CDR1 is SQVTM and CDR2 is ANQGSEA. CDR3 in amino acids: CSVELGGTEAFF. CDR3 bases: TGCAGCGTTGAATTGGGGGGCACTGAAGCTTTCTTT.